These 15 T cell receptor beta chains were sequenced from one sample in a study of control samples from healthy donors and cancer patients. Here immunoSEQ multiplex PCR was the method, and the copy in TCRdb shows in-frame clones only, minus some. This sample has about 160,000 clones, with over 95% found just once. The specimen was blood. The receptors originated from a woman aged 25-40 years in good health.

This chain links TRBV7-8 with TRBJ2-1; D might be TRBD2 (6 bases). The V end was cut by 5 bases, the J end by 7 bases, with 18 bases between. The germline V gene encodes CDR1 SGHVS and CDR2 FQNEAQ. The CDR3 loop spans 15 amino acids. The CDR3 protein is CASSRTSISGNEQFF. CDR3 coding DNA: TGTGCCAGCAGCCGAACTAGCATCAGCGGTAATGAGCAGTTCTTC.

The chain recombines TRBV2 with TRBJ1-1, with 7 positions matching TRBD1. The CDR3 runs 14 residues. The germline gives CDR1 SNHLY, CDR2 FYNNEI. V gave up 4 bases and J gave up 1 base; unmatched junction bases: 3. The CDR3 DNA follows: TGTGCCAGCAGTGGGGGACAGTCGAACACTGAAGCTTTCTTT. Translated, it gives CASSGGQSNTEAFF.

The chain uses TRBV7-9 and TRBJ2-7; D not resolved. Germline CDR1 reads SEHNR; CDR2 reads FQNEAQ (reference sequence). This CDR3 contains 12 residues. V lost 5 bases and J lost 6, with 11 bases in between. The CDR3 here is CASSVESLEQYF. As DNA, the CDR3 is TGTGCCAGCAGCGTAGAATCCCTCGAGCAGTACTTC.

This clone appeared once. The genes are TRBV3-1 (or the pseudogene TRBV3-2) and TRBJ2-1; D tentatively fits TRBD1 or TRBD2 (5 bases each). Germline loops: CDR1 LGHDT, CDR2 YNNKEL (reference sequence). The CDR3 loop spans 14 amino acids. V was clipped by 0 bases and J by 7 bases, with 10 bases between them. CDR3 residues: CASSQEGERNEQFF. The DNA of the CDR3 is TGTGCCAGCAGCCAAGAAGGGGAGCGAAATGAGCAGTTCTTC.

The chain employs TRBV19 and TRBJ1-4; perhaps TRBD1 as D (5 bases). The CDR3 runs 14 residues. V lost 5 bases, J lost 5 bases, and 12 bases lay in between. The germline V gene has CDR1 LNHDA and CDR2 SQIVND (reference sequence). The chain's CDR3 is CASSFSGGNEKLFF. The CDR3 nucleotides are TGTGCCAGTAGTTTCTCGGGGGGAAATGAAAAACTGTTTTTT.

The chain has TRBV9 and TRBJ2-2; D ambiguous. V was clipped by 4 bases and J by 4 bases, with 17 bases between them. CDR3 length: 16 residues. The germline gives CDR1 SGDLS, CDR2 YYNGEE. CDR3 region: CASSPAPVSGTGELFF. The DNA for the CDR3 is TGTGCCAGCAGCCCAGCCCCGGTCTCGGGCACCGGGGAGCTGTTTTTT. Full variable domain (rest looked up from reference TRBV9 and TRBJ2-2): DSGVTQTPKHLITATGQRVTLRCSPRSGDLSVYWYQQSLDQGLQFLIQYYNGEERAKGNILERFSAQQFPDLHSELNLSSLELGDSALYFCASSPAPVSGTGELFFGEGSRLTVL.

As to this clone: At the DNA level, this CDR3 is encoded by other sequences in the same sample as well. This chain uses TRBV7-2 with TRBJ2-1; 11 bases align to TRBD2. Germline CDR1 SGHTA, CDR2 FQGNSA. This CDR3 is 17 amino acids long. V shed 1 base and J 0 bases; nucleotides not matched to a gene: 2. The CDR3 DNA sequence: TGTGCCAGCAGCTTAGTTGGGACTAGCGGCTCCTACAATGAGCAGTTCTTC. Amino acids: CASSLVGTSGSYNEQFF.

The gene calls are TRBV28 and TRBJ1-5, with D tentatively TRBD1 (6 bases). Per germline, CDR1 MDHEN and CDR2 SYDVKM. The V and J ends lost 8 bases and 1 base respectively, with 9 bases between them. This CDR3 contains 13 residues. The CDR3, as DNA: TGTGCCAGCGAGGGGGGGAGCAATCAGCCCCAGCATTTT. This encodes CASEGGSNQPQHF.

This clone was seen a single time. The rearrangement uses TRBV4-2 and TRBJ2-7, with TRBD1 matching 8 bases. This CDR3 spans 17 amino acids. Germline trimming cut 2 bases from V and 3 bases from J; bases unmatched to any gene: 12. Germline V gene lookup returns CDR1 LGHNA and CDR2 YNFKEQ. The CDR3 coding sequence is TGTGCCAGCAGCCAACCCCGTCCGGGGACAGGAGGCTACGAGCAGTACTTC. Encoded protein: CASSQPRPGTGGYEQYF.

The chain has TRBV3-1 (or the pseudogene TRBV3-2) and TRBJ2-7, with TRBD2 matching over 7 bases. The CDR3 totals 13 residues. Germline CDR1 reads LGHDT; CDR2 reads YNNKEL (reference sequence). V shed 4 bases and J 5 bases; nucleotides not matched to a gene: 5. CDR3 nucleotide sequence: TGTGCCAGCAGCCGCGAGGGGAGGGACGAGCAGTACTTC. Amino acid sequence: CASSREGRDEQYF.

CDR3 sequence (DNA): TGTGCCAGCAGCCCAAGAATCACCAGGGACACTGAAGCTTTCTTT. Its protein product is CASSPRITRDTEAFF. The V gene is TRBV11-1, the J gene TRBJ1-1; D may be TRBD1 (5 bases). There are 15 residues in the CDR3. V was trimmed by 5 bases and J by 3 bases, leaving 16 bases between them. In germline, CDR1 is SGHAT, CDR2 FQDESV (reference sequence).

The chain links TRBV27 to TRBJ1-4, with D maybe TRBD1 (5 bases). Germline assignment: CDR1 MNHEY and CDR2 SMNVEV (reference sequence). This CDR3 region has 15 residues. V was shortened by 7 bases and J by 8 bases, with 20 bases between the two germline ends. Here the CDR3 DNA reads TGTGCCAGCACCTTTAGAGAAGGGGTAGGCGAAAAACTGTTTTTT. It codes for CASTFREGVGEKLFF.

This clone was found once. This chain links TRBV3-1 (or the pseudogene TRBV3-2) with TRBJ2-5; D call uncertain. V lost 1 base and J 5 bases, leaving 8 bases between the germline ends. Looked up from germline, CDR1 is LGHDT and CDR2 is YNNKEL (reference sequence). The CDR3 contains 13 residues. In nucleotides, the CDR3 is TGTGCCAGCAGCCAAGTGGTAGGCGAGACCCAGTACTTC. Amino acid sequence: CASSQVVGETQYF.

The CDR3 nucleotides are TGTGCCAGCAGCCAATGGACTAGCGGGGGCGAGCAGTTCTTC. It translates to CASSQWTSGGEQFF. The rearrangement uses TRBV9 and TRBJ2-1; 13 bases align to TRBD2. This CDR3 is built from 14 residues. Germline V CDR1 and CDR2: SGDLS, YYNGEE. V lost 4 bases, J lost 10 bases, and 5 bases stayed unmatched.

V gene TRBV19 combines with J gene TRBJ2-5; 8 bases map to TRBD2. This CDR3 has 15 amino acids. The V gene's germline CDR1 is LNHDA and CDR2 SQIVND (reference sequence). The V and J ends lost 7 bases and 5 bases, in that order; junction bases with no gene match: 12. CDR3 sequence: CASTPRAGGVETQYF. The CDR3, as DNA: TGTGCCAGTACTCCAAGGGCGGGAGGAGTGGAGACCCAGTACTTC.